These 4 T cell receptor beta chains share one sample of origin, sequenced in a study of shared clonotypes between healthy human individuals. Here immunoSEQ multiplex PCR was the method, and the copy in TCRdb shows in-frame clones only, minus some. The sample contains roughly 1.5 million clones, 95% to 99% of which appear only once. Sequenced input: naive CD4+ T cells sorted from blood. Subset meaning: CD45RA+ positively selected. These receptors were taken from a man between 25 and 39 years old in good health.

The chain couples TRBV5-6 to TRBJ2-1; D is uncertain. The germline V gene has CDR1 SGHDT and CDR2 YYEEEE. V shed 3 bases and J shed 6 bases, with 4 bases lying between them. The CDR3 covers 11 residues. CDR3 protein: CASSSINEQFF. CDR3 bases: TGTGCCAGCAGCTCGATCAATGAGCAGTTCTTC.

The chain has TRBV6-5 and TRBJ1-2; TRBD1 is a possible D gene (6 bases). The CDR3 extends over 14 amino acids. Germline V gene sequence: CDR1 MNHEY, CDR2 SVGAGI. The V and J ends lost 2 bases and 7 bases respectively, with 14 bases between them. The CDR3 DNA follows: TGTGCCAGCAGTTACATCGGACAGCCCGGTGGCTACACCTTC. This encodes CASSYIGQPGGYTF.

The chain carries TRBV25-1 and TRBJ2-7; TRBD1 matches 9 bases. V dropped 4 bases and J dropped 0; count of bases not matched to a gene: 7. The CDR3 loop spans 16 amino acids. CDR1 MGHDK and CDR2 SYGVNS come from the germline V gene. This chain's CDR3 is CASSAPTGGVSYEQYF. The CDR3 DNA reads as TGTGCCAGCAGTGCCCCGACAGGGGGAGTCTCCTACGAGCAGTACTTC.

The chain carries TRBV2 and TRBJ1-1; maybe TRBD1 (5 bases). Trimming pared 3 bases from V and 11 bases from J, leaving 22 bases between. Germline lookup yields CDR1 SNHLY and CDR2 FYNNEI. The CDR3 totals 15 residues. The CDR3 reads CASSEIRGGTGWAFF. The CDR3 DNA reads TGTGCCAGCAGTGAGATTAGGGGAGGGACCGGTTGGGCTTTCTTT.